These T cell receptor beta chains were read from a single sample in a study of T cells in Graves' hyperthyroidism and ophthalmopathy. TCRdb used MiXCR to reprocess the multiplex PCR reads, holding one entry per CDR3 protein. The sample includes 500,000 to 650,000 distinct CDR3 sequences, about 46% seen only once; the top ten take approximately 44%. Sequencing used peripheral blood or thyroid tissue (not recorded which). The source is an adult woman with Graves' disease, either hyperthyroidism or ophthalmopathy (not recorded which). Both conserved end residues are part of each CDR3. The D gene is left open where the match is weak. Only some rows state a clone size, as once, few, many or a class for expanded clones.

>many|.|TRBV5-1|TRBJ2-2|14
CASSLDSGIGELFF
TGCGCCAGCAGCTTGGACTCCGGGATCGGGGAGCTGTTTTTT
>.|.|TRBV7-9|TRBJ2-7|11
CASRTAYEQYF
TGTGCCAGCCGAACCGCCTACGAGCAGTACTTC
>many|.|TRBV19|TRBJ2-6|14
CASSWNSGANVLTF
TGTGCCAGTTCCTGGAACTCTGGGGCCAACGTCCTGACTTTC
>many|TRBD2|TRBV6-1|TRBJ2-5|15
CASSYQSGGKETQYF
TGTGCCAGCAGTTATCAATCGGGGGGGAAAGAGACCCAGTACTTC
>once|TRBD1|TRBV29-1|TRBJ1-2|14
CSVVRQGDNYGYTF
TGCAGCGTCGTTAGACAGGGAGATAACTATGGCTACACCTTC
>.|.|TRBV29-1|TRBJ1-5|14
CSVSEGDSNQPQHF
TGCAGCGTTTCGGAGGGTGATAGCAATCAGCCCCAGCATTTT
>many|TRBD2|TRBV28|TRBJ2-5|14
CASRGGPSRETQYF
TGTGCCAGCAGGGGAGGGCCCTCGAGGGAGACCCAGTACTTC
>many|TRBD1|TRBV19|TRBJ1-2|12
CASSTGGLSYTF
TGTGCCAGTAGTACAGGGGGCCTGAGCTACACCTTC
>many|.|TRBV29-1|TRBJ1-1|14
CSVSGTLGGTEAFF
TGCAGCGTGTCAGGGACCTTGGGAGGAACTGAAGCTTTCTTT
>few|.|TRBV27|TRBJ1-1|15
CASSLSPGLNTEAFF
TGTGCCAGCAGTTTATCACCAGGGCTGAACACTGAAGCTTTCTTT
>.|.|TRBV7-4|TRBJ2-5|15
CASSQRGLAQETQYF
TGCGCCAGCAGCCAAAGGGGCCTAGCGCAAGAGACCCAGTACTTC
>.|TRBD2|TRBV7-7|TRBJ2-7|15
CASSLAPGGAHEQCF
TGTGCCAGCAGCTTAGCGCCGGGAGGGGCGCACGAGCAGTGCTTC
>few|TRBD2|TRBV29-1|TRBJ2-7|12
CSAGGSGHEQYF
TGCAGCGCGGGGGGAAGCGGCCACGAGCAGTACTTC
>many|.|TRBV24-1|TRBJ2-6|14
CATSVGAGANVLTF
TGTGCCACCAGTGTGGGGGCTGGGGCCAACGTCCTGACTTTC
>.|TRBD2|TRBV27|TRBJ2-7|15
CASSLRFSGRREQYF
TGTGCCAGCAGCCTTCGGTTTAGCGGGAGACGCGAGCAGTACTTC
>.|.|TRBV19|TRBJ1-1|15
CASSPPWRGDTEAFF
TGTGCCAGTAGTCCCCCATGGAGGGGGGACACTGAAGCTTTCTTT
>.|.|TRBV7-2|TRBJ1-2|16
CASSLAGVGGGHGYTF
TGTGCCAGCAGCTTAGCGGGAGTGGGCGGGGGGCATGGCTACACCTTC
>.|.|TRBV19|TRBJ2-7|12
CATRGPVDEQYF
TGTGCCACTCGGGGACCGGTGGACGAGCAGTACTTC
>.|.|TRBV19|TRBJ1-1|14
CASSPRDLNTEAFF
TGTGCCAGTAGTCCTCGAGACCTGAACACTGAAGCTTTCTTT
>.|.|TRBV2|TRBJ1-2|12
CASSLGFDSGTF
TGTGCCAGCAGCTTGGGTTTCGACAGTGGCACCTTC
>.|.|TRBV7-2|TRBJ1-5|13
CASSLRVSQPQHF
TGTGCCAGCAGCTTGAGGGTAAGCCAGCCCCAGCATTTT
>many|.|TRBV19|TRBJ1-2|15
CASSIRGGSNYGYTF
TGTGCCAGTAGTATACGAGGAGGTAGTAACTATGGCTACACCTTC
>once|.|TRBV5-1|TRBJ1-2|12
CASSSGPAGNTF
TGCGCCAGCAGCTCCGGACCGGCTGGAAACACCTTC
>once|TRBD2|TRBV20-1|TRBJ2-5|15
CSVRRTSGPQETQYF
TGCAGTGTAAGGAGGACTAGCGGGCCGCAAGAGACCCAGTACTTC
>many|.|TRBV24-1|TRBJ1-5|14
CATSDGNSNQPQHF
TGTGCCACCAGTGATGGGAATAGCAATCAGCCCCAGCATTTT
>many|TRBD1|TRBV4-3|TRBJ1-4|14
CASRAGGNGEKLFF
TGCGCCAGCAGGGCAGGGGGTAACGGTGAAAAACTGTTTTTT
>few|TRBD1|TRBV20-1|TRBJ1-1|14
CSASSRGPLTEAFF
TGCAGTGCTAGTTCCAGGGGGCCTCTCACTGAAGCTTTCTTT
>.|.|TRBV7-2|TRBJ1-3|14
CASSEQGPGNTIYF
TGTGCCAGCAGCGAACAGGGACCTGGAAACACCATATATTTT
>.|.|TRBV7-9|TRBJ2-5|12
CASSMTGETQYF
TGTGCCAGCAGCATGACCGGTGAGACCCAGTACTTC
>few|TRBD2|TRBV29-1|TRBJ2-7|13
CSPVIAGIYEQYF
TGCAGCCCTGTAATAGCGGGGATATACGAGCAGTACTTC
>many|.|TRBV12-3/TRBV12-4|TRBJ1-1|12
CASRQDLTEAFF
TGTGCCAGCAGGCAGGATCTCACTGAAGCTTTCTTT
>.|TRBD2|TRBV5-5|TRBJ2-1|15
CASSPVGLDADEQFF
TGTGCCAGCAGCCCCGTCGGACTAGACGCGGATGAGCAGTTCTTC
>.|.|TRBV5-6|TRBJ1-4|15
CASSLRIGRDEKLFF
TGTGCCAGCAGCTTGCGCATTGGGAGGGATGAAAAACTGTTTTTT
>many|.|TRBV7-6|TRBJ2-2|13
CASSLADTGELFF
TGTGCCAGCAGCTTAGCAGACACCGGGGAGCTGTTTTTT
>.|.|TRBV7-2|TRBJ1-3|15
CASSSRGLSGNTIYF
TGTGCCAGCAGCTCACGGGGACTCTCTGGAAACACCATATATTTT
>.|.|TRBV10-3|TRBJ1-1|14
CAISEFTGNTEAFF
TGTGCCATCAGTGAGTTCACAGGGAACACTGAAGCTTTCTTT
>few|TRBD2|TRBV29-1|TRBJ2-7|13
CSLSGRSSYEQYF
TGCAGCTTAAGCGGGAGATCGTCCTACGAGCAGTACTTC
>many|.|TRBV29-1|TRBJ2-2|14
CSVDGGAGTGELFF
TGCAGCGTTGATGGGGGGGCAGGCACCGGGGAGCTGTTTTTT
>.|TRBD2|TRBV7-9|TRBJ2-4|14
CASSSPGGWNIQYF
TGTGCCAGCAGCTCCCCGGGAGGGTGGAACATTCAGTACTTC
>many|.|TRBV5-1|TRBJ2-5|12
CASSPGMETQYF
TGCGCCAGCAGTCCGGGGATGGAGACCCAGTACTTC